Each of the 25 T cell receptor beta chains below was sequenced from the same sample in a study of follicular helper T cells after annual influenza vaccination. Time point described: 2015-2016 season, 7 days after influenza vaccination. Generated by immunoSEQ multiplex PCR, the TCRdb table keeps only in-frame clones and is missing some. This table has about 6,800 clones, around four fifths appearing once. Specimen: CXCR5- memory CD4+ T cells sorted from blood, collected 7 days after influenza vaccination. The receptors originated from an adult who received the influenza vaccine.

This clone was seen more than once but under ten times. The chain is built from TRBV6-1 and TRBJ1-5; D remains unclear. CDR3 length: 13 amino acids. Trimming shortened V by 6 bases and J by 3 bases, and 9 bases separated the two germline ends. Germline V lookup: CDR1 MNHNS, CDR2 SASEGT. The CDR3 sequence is CASSAWTNQPQHF. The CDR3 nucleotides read TGTGCCAGCAGCGCCTGGACCAATCAGCCCCAGCATTTT.

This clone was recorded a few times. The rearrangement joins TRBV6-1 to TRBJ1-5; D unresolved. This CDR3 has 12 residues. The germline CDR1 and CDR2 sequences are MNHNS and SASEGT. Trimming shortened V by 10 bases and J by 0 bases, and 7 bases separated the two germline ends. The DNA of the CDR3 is TGTGCCACGGACTATAGCAATCAGCCCCAGCATTTT. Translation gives CATDYSNQPQHF.

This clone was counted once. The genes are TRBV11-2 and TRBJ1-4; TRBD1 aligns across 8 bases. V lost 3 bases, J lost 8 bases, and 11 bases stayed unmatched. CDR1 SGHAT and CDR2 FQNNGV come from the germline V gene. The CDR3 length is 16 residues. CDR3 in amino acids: CASSFGTGYDSEKLFF. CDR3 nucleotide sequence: TGTGCCAGCAGCTTTGGGACAGGCTATGATTCCGAAAAACTGTTTTTT. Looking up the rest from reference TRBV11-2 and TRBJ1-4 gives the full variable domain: EAGVAQSPRYKIIEKRQSVAFWCNPISGHATLYWYQQILGQGPKLLIQFQNNGVVDDSQLPKDRFSAERLKGVDSTLKIQPAKLEDSAVYLCASSFGTGYDSEKLFFGSGTQLSVL.

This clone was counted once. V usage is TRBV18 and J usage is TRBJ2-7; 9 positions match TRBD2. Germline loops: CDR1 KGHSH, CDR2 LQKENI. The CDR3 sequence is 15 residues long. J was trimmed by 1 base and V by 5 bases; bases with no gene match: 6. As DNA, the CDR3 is TGTGCCAGCTCAGGGCTAGCGGGAAATTCCTACGAGCAGTACTTC. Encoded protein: CASSGLAGNSYEQYF.

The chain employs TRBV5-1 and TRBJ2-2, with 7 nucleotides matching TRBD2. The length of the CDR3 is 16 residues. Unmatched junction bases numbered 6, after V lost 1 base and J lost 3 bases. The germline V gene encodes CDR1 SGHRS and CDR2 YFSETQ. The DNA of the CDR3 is TGCGCCAGCAGCTTGCGAGGGAGGGGTGACACCGGGGAGCTGTTTTTT. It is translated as CASSLRGRGDTGELFF.

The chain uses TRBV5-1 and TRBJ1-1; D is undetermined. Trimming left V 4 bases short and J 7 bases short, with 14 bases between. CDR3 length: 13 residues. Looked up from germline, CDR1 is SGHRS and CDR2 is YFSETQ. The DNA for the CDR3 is TGCGCCAGCAGCCCCGGAGTGACCAGTGAAGCTTTCTTT. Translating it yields CASSPGVTSEAFF. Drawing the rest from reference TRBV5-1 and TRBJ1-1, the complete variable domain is KAGVTQTPRYLIKTRGQQVTLSCSPISGHRSVSWYQQTPGQGLQFLFEYFSETQRNKGNFPGRFSGRQFSNSRSEMNVSTLELGDSALYLCASSPGVTSEAFFGQGTRLTVV.

The CDR3 bases are TGTGCCAGCAGCTTAGAGGGGTATGGGGGCGCAGAAGCTTTCTTT. Its translation: CASSLEGYGGAEAFF. This chain connects TRBV7-8 to TRBJ1-1, with D maybe TRBD1 (6 bases). Trimming removed 1 base at V and 8 bases at J, with 17 bases between. Germline CDR1 and CDR2: SGHVS and FQNEAQ. The CDR3 length is 15 residues.

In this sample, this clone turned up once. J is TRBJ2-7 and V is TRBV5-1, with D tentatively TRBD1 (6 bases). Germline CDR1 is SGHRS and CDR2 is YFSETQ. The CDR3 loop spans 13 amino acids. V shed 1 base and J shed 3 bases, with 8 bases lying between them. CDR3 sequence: CASSLNRDYEQYF. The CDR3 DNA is TGCGCCAGCAGCTTGAACAGGGACTACGAGCAGTACTTC.

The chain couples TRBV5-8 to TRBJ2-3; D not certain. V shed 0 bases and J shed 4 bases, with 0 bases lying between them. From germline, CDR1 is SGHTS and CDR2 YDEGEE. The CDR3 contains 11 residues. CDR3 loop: CASSLADTQYF. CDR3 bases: TGTGCCAGCAGCTTGGCAGATACGCAGTATTTT.

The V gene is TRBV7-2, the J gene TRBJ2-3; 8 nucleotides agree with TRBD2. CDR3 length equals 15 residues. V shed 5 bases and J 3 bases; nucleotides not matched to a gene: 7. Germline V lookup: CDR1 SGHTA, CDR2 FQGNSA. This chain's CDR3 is CASSPELAVTDTQYF. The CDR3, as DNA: TGTGCCAGCAGCCCGGAACTAGCGGTTACAGATACGCAGTATTTT.

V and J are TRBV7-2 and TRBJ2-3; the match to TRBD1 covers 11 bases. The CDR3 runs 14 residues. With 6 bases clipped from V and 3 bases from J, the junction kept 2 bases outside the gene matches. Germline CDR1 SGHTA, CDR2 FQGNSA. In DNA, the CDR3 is TGTGCCAGCAGGGACAGGGGGCTGACAGATACGCAGTATTTT. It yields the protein CASRDRGLTDTQYF. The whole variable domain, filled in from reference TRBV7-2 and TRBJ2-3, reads GAGVSQSPSNKVTEKGKDVELRCDPISGHTALYWYRQSLGQGLEFLIYFQGNSAPDKSGLPSDRFSAERTGGSVSTLTIQRTQQEDSAVYLCASRDRGLTDTQYFGPGTRLTVL.

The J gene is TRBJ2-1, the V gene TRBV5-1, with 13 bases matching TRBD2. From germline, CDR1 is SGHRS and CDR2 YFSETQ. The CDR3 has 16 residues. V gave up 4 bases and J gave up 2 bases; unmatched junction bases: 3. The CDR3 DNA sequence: TGCGCCAGCAGCCCCGGACTAGCGGGAGCCTACAATGAGCAGTTCTTC. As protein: CASSPGLAGAYNEQFF.

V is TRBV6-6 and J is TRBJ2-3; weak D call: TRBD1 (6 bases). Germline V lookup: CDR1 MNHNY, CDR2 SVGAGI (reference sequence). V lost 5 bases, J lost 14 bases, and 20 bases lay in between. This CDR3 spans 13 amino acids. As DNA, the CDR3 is TGTGCCAGCAGTACTTGGACAGAACTAGGGGGGTATTTT. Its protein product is CASSTWTELGGYF.

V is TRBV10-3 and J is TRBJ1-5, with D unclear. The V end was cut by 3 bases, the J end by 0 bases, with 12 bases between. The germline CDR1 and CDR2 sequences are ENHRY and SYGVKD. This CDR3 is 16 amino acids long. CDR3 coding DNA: TGTGCCATCAGTGATTCTCCCGGGAATAGCAATCAGCCCCAGCATTTT. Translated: CAISDSPGNSNQPQHF.

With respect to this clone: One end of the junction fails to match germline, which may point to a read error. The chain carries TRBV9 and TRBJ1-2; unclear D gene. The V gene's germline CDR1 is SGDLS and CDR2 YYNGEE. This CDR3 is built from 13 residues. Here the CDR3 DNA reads TGTGCCAGCAGTGTAGAACAACACTATGGCTACACCTTC. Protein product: CASSVEQHYGYTF.

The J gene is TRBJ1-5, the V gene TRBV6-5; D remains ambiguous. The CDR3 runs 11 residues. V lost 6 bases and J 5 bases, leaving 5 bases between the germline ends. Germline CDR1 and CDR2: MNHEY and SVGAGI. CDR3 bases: TGTGCCAGCAGACCCGATCAGCCCCAGCATTTT. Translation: CASRPDQPQHF.

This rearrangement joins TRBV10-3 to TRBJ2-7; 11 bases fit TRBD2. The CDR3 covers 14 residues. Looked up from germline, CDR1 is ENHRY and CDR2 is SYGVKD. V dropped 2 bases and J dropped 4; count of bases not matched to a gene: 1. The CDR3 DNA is TGTGCCATCAGTGAGGGGACTAGCGGTTACGAGCAGTACTTC. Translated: CAISEGTSGYEQYF.

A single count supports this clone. As DNA, the CDR3 is TGTGCCAGTAGCATCGCGACTAGCGGTGGGACCCAGTACTTC. Translating gives CASSIATSGGTQYF. The chain is built from TRBV19 and TRBJ2-5, with 9 bases identical to TRBD2. The CDR3 runs to 14 residues. Germline values: CDR1 LNHDA, CDR2 SQIVND (reference sequence). With 6 bases clipped from V and 7 bases from J, the junction kept 9 bases outside the gene matches.

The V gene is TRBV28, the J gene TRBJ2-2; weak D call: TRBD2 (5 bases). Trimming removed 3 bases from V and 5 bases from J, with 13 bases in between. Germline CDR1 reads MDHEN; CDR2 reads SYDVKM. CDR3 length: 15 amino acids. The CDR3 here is CASSLESRGTGELFF. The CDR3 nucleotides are TGTGCCAGCAGTTTGGAGTCGCGAGGGACCGGGGAGCTGTTTTTT.

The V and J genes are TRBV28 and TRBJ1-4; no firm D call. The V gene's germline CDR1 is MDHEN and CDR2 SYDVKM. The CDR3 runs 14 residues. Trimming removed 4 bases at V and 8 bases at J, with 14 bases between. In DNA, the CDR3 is TGTGCCAGCAGTTCTGGTCCTCTGTGGGAAAAACTGTTTTTT. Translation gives CASSSGPLWEKLFF.

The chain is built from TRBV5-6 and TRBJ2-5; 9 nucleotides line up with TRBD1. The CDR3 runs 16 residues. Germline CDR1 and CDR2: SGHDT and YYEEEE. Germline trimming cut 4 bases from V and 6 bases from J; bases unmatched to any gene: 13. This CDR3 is CASSPWGDRVRKTQYF. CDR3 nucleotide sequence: TGTGCCAGCAGCCCCTGGGGGGACAGGGTGAGGAAGACCCAGTACTTC.

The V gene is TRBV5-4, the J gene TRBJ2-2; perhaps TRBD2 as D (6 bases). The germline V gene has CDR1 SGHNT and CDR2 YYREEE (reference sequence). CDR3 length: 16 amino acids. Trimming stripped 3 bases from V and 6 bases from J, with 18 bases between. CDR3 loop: CASSSSGAGYAGELFF. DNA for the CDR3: TGTGCCAGCAGCTCCTCGGGAGCCGGTTACGCCGGGGAGCTGTTTTTT.

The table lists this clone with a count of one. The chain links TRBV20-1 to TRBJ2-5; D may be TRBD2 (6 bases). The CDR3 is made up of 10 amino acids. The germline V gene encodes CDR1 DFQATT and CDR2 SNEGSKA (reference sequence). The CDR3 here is CSGGRETQYF. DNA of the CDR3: TGCAGCGGGGGAAGGGAGACCCAGTACTTC.

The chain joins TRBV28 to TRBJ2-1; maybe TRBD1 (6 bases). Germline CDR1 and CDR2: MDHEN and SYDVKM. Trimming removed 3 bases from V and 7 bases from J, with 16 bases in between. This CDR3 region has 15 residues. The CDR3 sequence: CASSFLPGVENEQFF. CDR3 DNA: TGTGCCAGCAGTTTTCTTCCAGGGGTGGAAAATGAGCAGTTCTTC. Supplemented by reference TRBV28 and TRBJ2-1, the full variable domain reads DVKVTQSSRYLVKRTGEKVFLECVQDMDHENMFWYRQDPGLGLRLIYFSYDVKMKEKGDIPEGYSVSREKKERFSLILESASTNQTSMYLCASSFLPGVENEQFFGPGTRLTVL.

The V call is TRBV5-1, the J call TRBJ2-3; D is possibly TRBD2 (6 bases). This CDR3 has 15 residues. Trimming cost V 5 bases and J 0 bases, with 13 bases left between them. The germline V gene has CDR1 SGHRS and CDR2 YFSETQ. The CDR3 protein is CASSSEAGSTDTQYF. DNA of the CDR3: TGCGCCAGCAGTTCTGAGGCGGGGAGCACAGATACGCAGTATTTT.